This T cell receptor (beta chain) derives from a study of monozygotic twins with inflammatory bowel disease. The study, taken as a whole, reports: IBD patients shared fewer clonotypes with other individuals than healthy twins, especially patients with disease activity signs. Immunosuppressive treatments differing between patients may have added repertoire variability.

Each CDR3 protein gets one entry in TCRdb, which reprocessed the 5' RACE reads and gives no DNA. In all, the sample yields around 450,000 distinct CDR3 sequences. With respect to this clonotype: As yet, its antigen is unknown.

The clonotype originates from a human donor with ulcerative colitis or Crohn's disease, or a healthy co-twin of an affected twin (not recorded which). The sample taken for sequencing was blood.

CDR3 residues: CASSTYGTGVPLHGYTF. The rearrangement uses TRBV7-8 and TRBJ1-2; TCRdb's D call of TRBD1 is untestable without DNA. The CDR3 is made up of 17 amino acids. The germline V gene has CDR1 SGHVS and CDR2 FQNEAQ.